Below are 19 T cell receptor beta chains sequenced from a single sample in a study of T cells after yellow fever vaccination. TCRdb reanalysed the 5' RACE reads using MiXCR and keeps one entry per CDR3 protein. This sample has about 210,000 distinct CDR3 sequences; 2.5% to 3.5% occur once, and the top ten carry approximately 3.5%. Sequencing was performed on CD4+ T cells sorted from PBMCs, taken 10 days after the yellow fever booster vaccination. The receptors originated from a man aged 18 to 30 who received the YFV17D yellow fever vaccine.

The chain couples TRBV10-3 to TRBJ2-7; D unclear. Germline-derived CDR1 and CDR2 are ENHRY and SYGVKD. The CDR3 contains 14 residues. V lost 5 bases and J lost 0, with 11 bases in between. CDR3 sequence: CAISRTESSYEQYF. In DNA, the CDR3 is TGTGCCATCAGTCGGACGGAGTCCTCCTACGAGCAGTACTTC.

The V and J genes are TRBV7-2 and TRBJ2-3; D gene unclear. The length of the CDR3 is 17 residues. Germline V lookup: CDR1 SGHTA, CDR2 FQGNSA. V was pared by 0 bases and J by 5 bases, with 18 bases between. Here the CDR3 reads CASSLAPRIKLGDTQYF. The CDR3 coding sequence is TGTGCCAGCAGCTTAGCCCCCAGAATTAAACTCGGAGATACGCAGTATTTT.

The CDR3 sequence: CASSYGPGPYGYTF. As DNA, the CDR3 is TGTGCCAGCAGTTACGGGCCGGGCCCCTATGGCTACACCTTC. The chain is built from TRBV6-5 and TRBJ1-2, with no clear D. The CDR3 contains 14 residues. Per germline, CDR1 MNHEY and CDR2 SVGAGI. Trimming removed 2 bases from V and 4 bases from J, with 11 bases in between.

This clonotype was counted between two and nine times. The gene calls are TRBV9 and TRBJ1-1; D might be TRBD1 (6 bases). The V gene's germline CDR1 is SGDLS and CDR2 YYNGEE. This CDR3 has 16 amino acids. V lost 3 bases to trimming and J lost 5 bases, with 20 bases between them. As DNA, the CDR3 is TGTGCCAGCAGCGCCGGACAGCCTTTCGAAGGGACTGAAGCTTTCTTT. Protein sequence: CASSAGQPFEGTEAFF.

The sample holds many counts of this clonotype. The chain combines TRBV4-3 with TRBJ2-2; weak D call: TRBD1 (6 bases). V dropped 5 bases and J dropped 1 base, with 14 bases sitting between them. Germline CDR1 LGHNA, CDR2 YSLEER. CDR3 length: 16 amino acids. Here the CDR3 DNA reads TGCGCCAGCAGCGGTACGGGACATCTGAACACCGGGGAGCTGTTTTTT. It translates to CASSGTGHLNTGELFF.

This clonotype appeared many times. The DNA of the CDR3 is TGTGCCAGCAGTCGAGCGGGGGGCTTCTACGAGCAGTACGTC. It translates to CASSRAGGFYEQYV. V is TRBV27 and J is TRBJ2-7; TRBD2 agrees at 9 bases. CDR1 and CDR2 (germline): MNHEY, SMNVEV (reference sequence). The J segment lost 3 bases and the V segment lost 5 bases, leaving 5 bases of the junction unmatched. The CDR3 spans 14 residues.

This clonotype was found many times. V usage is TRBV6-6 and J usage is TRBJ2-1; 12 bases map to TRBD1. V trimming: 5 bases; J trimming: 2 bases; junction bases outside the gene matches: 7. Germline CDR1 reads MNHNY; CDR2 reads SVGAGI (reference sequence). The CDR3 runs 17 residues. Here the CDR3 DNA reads TGTGCCAGCAGTACCCGGGACAGGGGGCTCCCCTACAATGAGCAGTTCTTC. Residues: CASSTRDRGLPYNEQFF.

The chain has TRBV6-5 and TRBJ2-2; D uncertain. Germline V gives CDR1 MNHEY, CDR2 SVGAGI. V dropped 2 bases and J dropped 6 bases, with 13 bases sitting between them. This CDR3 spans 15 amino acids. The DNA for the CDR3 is TGTGCCAGCAGTTACCTTACCTTTTTTGCCGGGGAGCTGTTTTTT. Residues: CASSYLTFFAGELFF.

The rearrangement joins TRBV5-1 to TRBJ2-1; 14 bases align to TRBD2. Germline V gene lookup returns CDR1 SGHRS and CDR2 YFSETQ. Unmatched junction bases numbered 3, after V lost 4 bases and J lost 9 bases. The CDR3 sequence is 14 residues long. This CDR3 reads CASSPGLAGVEQFF. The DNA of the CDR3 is TGCGCCAGCAGCCCGGGACTAGCGGGGGTTGAGCAGTTCTTC.

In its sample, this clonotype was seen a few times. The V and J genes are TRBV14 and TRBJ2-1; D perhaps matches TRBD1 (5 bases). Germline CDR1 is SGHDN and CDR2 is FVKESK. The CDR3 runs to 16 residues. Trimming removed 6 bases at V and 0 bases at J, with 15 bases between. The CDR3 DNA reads TGTGCCAGCAGTCAATACAGGCTGAGCTCCTACAATGAGCAGTTCTTC. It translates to CASSQYRLSSYNEQFF.

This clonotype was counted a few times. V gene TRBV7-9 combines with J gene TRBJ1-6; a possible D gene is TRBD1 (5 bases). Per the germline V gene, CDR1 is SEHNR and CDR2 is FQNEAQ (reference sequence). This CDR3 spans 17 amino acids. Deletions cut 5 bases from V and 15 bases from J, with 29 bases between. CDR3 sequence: CASSRSRDGARRPFLHF. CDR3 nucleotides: TGTGCCAGCAGCCGGTCCCGGGACGGGGCCAGAAGGCCCTTCCTCCACTTT.

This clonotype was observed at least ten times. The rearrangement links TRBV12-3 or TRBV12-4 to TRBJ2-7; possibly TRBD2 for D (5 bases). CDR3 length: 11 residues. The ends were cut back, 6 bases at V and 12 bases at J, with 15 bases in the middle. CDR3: CASRNRDGVYF. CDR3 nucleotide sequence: TGTGCCAGCAGAAACCGAGACGGGGTGTACTTC.

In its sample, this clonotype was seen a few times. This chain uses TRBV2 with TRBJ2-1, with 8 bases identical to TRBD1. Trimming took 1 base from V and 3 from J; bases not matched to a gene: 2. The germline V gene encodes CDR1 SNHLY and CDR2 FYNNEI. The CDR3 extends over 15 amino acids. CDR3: CASSEDRGDYNEQFF. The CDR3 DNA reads TGTGCCAGCAGTGAAGACAGGGGGGACTACAATGAGCAGTTCTTC.

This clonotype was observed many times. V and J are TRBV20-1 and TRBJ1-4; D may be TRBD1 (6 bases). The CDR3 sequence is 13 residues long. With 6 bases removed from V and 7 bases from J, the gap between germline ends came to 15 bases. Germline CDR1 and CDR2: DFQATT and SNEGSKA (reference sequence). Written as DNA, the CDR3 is TGCAGTGCCCCAGGGGTGGTGGGTGAAAAACTGTTTTTT. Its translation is CSAPGVVGEKLFF.

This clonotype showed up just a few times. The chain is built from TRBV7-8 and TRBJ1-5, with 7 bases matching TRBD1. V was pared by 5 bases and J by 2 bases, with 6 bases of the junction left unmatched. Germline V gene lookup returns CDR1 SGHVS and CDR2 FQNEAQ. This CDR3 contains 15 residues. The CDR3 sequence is CASSPNTGGNQPQHF. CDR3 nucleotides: TGTGCCAGCAGCCCGAATACAGGGGGCAATCAGCCCCAGCATTTT.

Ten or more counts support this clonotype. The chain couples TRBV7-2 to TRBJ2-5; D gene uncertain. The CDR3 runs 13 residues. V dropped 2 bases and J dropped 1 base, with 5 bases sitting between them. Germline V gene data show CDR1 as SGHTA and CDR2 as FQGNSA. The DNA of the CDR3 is TGTGCCAGCAGCTTAAGACTCCAAGAGACCCAGTACTTC. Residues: CASSLRLQETQYF.

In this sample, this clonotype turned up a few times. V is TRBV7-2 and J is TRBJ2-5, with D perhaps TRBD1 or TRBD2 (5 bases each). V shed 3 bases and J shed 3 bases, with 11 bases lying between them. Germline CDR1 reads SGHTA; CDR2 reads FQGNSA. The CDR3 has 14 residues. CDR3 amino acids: CASSFSGTEETQYF. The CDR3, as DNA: TGTGCCAGCAGCTTCTCCGGGACGGAAGAGACCCAGTACTTC.

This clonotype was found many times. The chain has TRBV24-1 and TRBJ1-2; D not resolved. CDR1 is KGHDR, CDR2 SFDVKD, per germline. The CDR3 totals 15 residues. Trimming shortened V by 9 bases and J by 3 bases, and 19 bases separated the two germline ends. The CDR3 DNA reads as TGTGCCACCCCGGGTTTTTCAGCCGAGGACTATGGCTACACCTTC. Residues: CATPGFSAEDYGYTF.

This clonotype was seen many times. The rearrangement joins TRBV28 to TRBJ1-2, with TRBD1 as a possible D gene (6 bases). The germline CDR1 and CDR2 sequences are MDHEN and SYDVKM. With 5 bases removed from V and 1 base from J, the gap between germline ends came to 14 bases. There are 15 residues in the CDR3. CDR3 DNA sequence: TGTGCCAGCAGTACAACAGGGAGGAGTAACTATGGCTACACCTTC. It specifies CASSTTGRSNYGYTF.